This record looks at one T cell receptor (beta chain) sequence and its context. Its antigen is as yet unknown. Per the germline V gene, CDR1 is SGHNT and CDR2 is YYREEE (reference sequence). This CDR3 region has 15 residues. The V end lost 1 base, the J end lost 3 bases, and 11 bases lay between the germline ends. This sample stems from a study of OX40 agonist ivuxolimab in advanced cancers. Study-wide results and caveats: Clonal expansion among partial responders at 0.1-3.0 mg/kg ranked near the lowest. CD4+ T cells averaged fewer expanded clones than CD8+ T cells.

Blood specimens came from baseline, cycle 4 day 1, and cycle 7 day 1. Profiling relied on immunoSEQ multiplex PCR, and the TCRdb table lists in-frame clones only, not all of them. The sample lists over 80,000 clones, roughly 86% occurring once. This receptor was identified in an adult with an advanced solid tumor such as melanoma, head and neck, liver or kidney cancer. The chain recombines TRBV5-4 with TRBJ1-5, with D unresolved. The sequenced sample was CD4+ or CD8+ T cells sorted from blood, obtained in a trial of the OX40 agonist ivuxolimab. The CDR3 nucleotides are TGTGCCAGCAGCTTGATGGGGAATCACAATCAGCCCCAGCATTTT. This translates into CASSLMGNHNQPQHF.